This T cell receptor (beta chain) was sequenced for a study of T cell repertoires in cytomegalovirus infection. Study-level information: CMV infection plus the matching HLA type was flagged by public TCR beta signatures. General observations from the study: Summed public TCR beta family frequency identified CMV carriers bearing the relevant HLA. The response measured ex vivo was dominated by TCR beta clonotypes (HLA-C-restricted and CMV-specific).

CDR1 and CDR2 (germline): SGHVS, FNYEAQ. The CDR3 is 21 amino acids. V gave up 5 bases and J gave up 2 bases; unmatched junction bases: 21. TCRdb passed the reads through MiXCR, listing each CDR3 protein once. The data contain approximately 700,000 distinct CDR3 sequences, roughly a third of them singletons. At least ten counts were recorded for this clonotype. Its cognate antigen is unknown. Sequencing was performed on PBMCs. The source is a human donor in good health (CMV status not recorded). Some clones in this sample may be carry-over from other donors' samples. The gene calls are TRBV7-6 and TRBJ2-3; 11 nucleotides agree with TRBD2. The CDR3 DNA sequence: TGTGCCAGCAGCGCGACACTGGAACTAGCGGGGGAGCTCGGCCACACAGATACGCAGTATTTT. Protein: CASSATLELAGELGHTDTQYF.